This T cell receptor (beta chain) comes out of a study of cytomegalovirus exposure and HLA in healthy donors. PCR used 60 Vbeta primers and 13 Jbeta primers. Clones were sequenced by immunoSEQ multiplex PCR, and TCRdb holds only the in-frame ones, with some missing. The table includes around 160,000 clones, about three quarters detected once. Germline-derived CDR1 and CDR2 are SGHRS and YFSETQ. V dropped 0 bases and J dropped 9; count of bases not matched to a gene: 6. CDR3 size: 15 residues. The V gene is TRBV5-1, the J gene TRBJ2-1, with 10 nucleotides matching TRBD2. Sequences were obtained from PBMCs. The receptor was derived from a man between 35 and 55 years old in good health and CMV-seropositive. CDR3 residues: CASSLVPSGSSEQFF. The CDR3, as DNA: TGCGCCAGCAGCTTGGTGCCTAGCGGGAGTAGTGAGCAGTTCTTC.